The following is a T cell receptor beta chain sequence with its context. Profiling relied on immunoSEQ multiplex PCR, and the TCRdb table lists in-frame clones only, not all of them. Found here are 250,000 to 350,000 clones, around 91% of them singletons; the top ten hold about 4.5%. The sample originates from a study of blood T cell repertoires in COVID-19. The source is a woman aged 18-30 years with acute COVID-19. Sequenced: PBMCs or T cells enriched from blood (not recorded which).

The CDR3 DNA sequence: TGTGCCAGCAGCGTAGGGACAGGGTTTGGTCCCCGGGAGACCCAGTACTTC. This sequence encodes CASSVGTGFGPRETQYF. The chain is built from TRBV9 and TRBJ2-5; TRBD1 aligns across 8 bases. CDR3 length: 17 amino acids. V lost 0 bases to trimming and J lost 5 bases; unmatched junction nucleotides: 12. In germline, CDR1 is SGDLS, CDR2 YYNGEE.